A selection of T cell receptor beta chains follows, all from one sample in a study of T cell responses to AZD1222 COVID-19 vaccine. Sequencing used immunoSEQ multiplex PCR; TCRdb keeps in-frame clones, though not all of them. The sample records 55,000 to 65,000 clones, 89% being singletons. The sample was peripheral blood, taken 28 days after the second AZD1222 dose. The receptors shown here come from an adult who received the AZD1222 COVID-19 vaccine. CDR3s include the opening cysteine and the closing phenylalanine or tryptophan.

TRBV2,TRBJ1-4,CASSAREDEKLFF
TRBV29-1,TRBJ2-7,CSVVRAGGPTYEQYF
TRBV12-3/TRBV12-4,TRBJ2-3,CASSVFKDTQYF
TRBV24-1,TRBJ2-1,CATSDFRSPYNEQFF
TRBV12-3/TRBV12-4,TRBJ1-1,CASSPYSEAFF
TRBV7-8,TRBJ2-7,CASSLRQIGGEQYF
TRBV19,TRBJ1-3,CASSTGRSSGNTIYF
TRBV2,TRBJ1-4,CASTTLAVLSEKLFF
TRBV7-2,TRBJ2-7,CASSLRRPGNEQYF
TRBV24-1,TRBJ1-5,CATSDGGSNQPQHF
TRBV6-2/TRBV6-3,TRBJ2-7,CASSPGTGGSYEQYF
TRBV10-3,TRBJ2-2,CAIRAAGGNTGELFF
TRBV6-5,TRBJ2-7,CASRLAGAASYEQYF
TRBV6-5,TRBJ1-4,CASGRTSNEKLFF
TRBV6-5,TRBJ1-6,CASSYSRDSPLHF
TRBV18,TRBJ2-7,CASSPRQGGNEQYF
TRBV7-9,TRBJ1-5,CASSDRGSNQPQHF
TRBV7-8,TRBJ2-1,CASSPSSGIFYNEQFF
TRBV11-2,TRBJ2-1,CASRRPGTGTGEQFF
TRBV6-5,TRBJ2-4,CASSSTADIQYF
TRBV6-2/TRBV6-3,TRBJ1-6,CASSSRDYNSPLHF
TRBV6-4,TRBJ2-7,CASSQESGYEQYF
TRBV13,TRBJ2-5,CASSLANQETQYF
TRBV3-1/TRBV3-2,TRBJ1-2,CASSSQGEGYTF
TRBV18,TRBJ1-5,CASSPENQPQHF
TRBV24-1,TRBJ2-1,CATSERTGAQFF
TRBV5-6,TRBJ1-2,CASSRNRAQANYGYTF
TRBV19,TRBJ2-1,CASSIGLGPGGTYNEQFF
TRBV19,TRBJ2-2,CASSLGTASGTGELFF
TRBV18,TRBJ2-1,CASSRPGLDEQFF
TRBV6-5,TRBJ1-6,CASSRGRGDDSPLHF
TRBV9,TRBJ1-2,CASSGQGQGRASYTF
TRBV29-1,TRBJ2-7,CSVSETSGEQYF
TRBV5-1,TRBJ2-7,CASSLVRQGVGEQYF
TRBV5-1,TRBJ2-2,CASSLSQTNTGELFF
TRBV24-1,TRBJ2-7,CATSANTNYEQYF
TRBV3-1/TRBV3-2,TRBJ2-3,CASSQEGTSGPWDTQYF
TRBV7-9,TRBJ1-5,CASSPQGAGNQPQHF
TRBV11-2,TRBJ1-4,CASSLGRGNEKLFF
TRBV2,TRBJ1-1,CASSDGITEAFF
TRBV25-1,TRBJ2-3,CASLRAGTTDTQYF
TRBV12-3/TRBV12-4,TRBJ1-2,CASSGQVRGYTF